This T cell receptor beta chain stems from a study of blood T cell repertoires in COVID-19. Overall study context: Donors in the United States, Italy and Spain gave samples during acute or convalescent COVID-19. T cells, B-cell-depleted T cells, or PBMCs provided the cDNA or gDNA that served as material.

The CDR3 sequence is 15 residues long. The junction had 11 bases not matched to a gene; V was cut back by 5 bases and J by 9 bases. Looked up from germline, CDR1 is SGHVS and CDR2 is FQNEAQ. This clone was observed a few times. Using immunoSEQ multiplex PCR, the repertoire was profiled, and TCRdb retains in-frame clones only, with some absent. Of fewer than 350,000 clones in the sample, around 90% were seen once. This clonotype originated in a woman between 25 and 40 years old with COVID-19, enrolled during active disease. The chain employs TRBV7-8 and TRBJ1-5, with 9 bases identical to TRBD1. Material: peripheral blood. The CDR3 bases are TGTGCCAGCAGCGCGACCGGGACAGGGTGGACGCCCCAGCATTTT. Translation gives CASSATGTGWTPQHF.